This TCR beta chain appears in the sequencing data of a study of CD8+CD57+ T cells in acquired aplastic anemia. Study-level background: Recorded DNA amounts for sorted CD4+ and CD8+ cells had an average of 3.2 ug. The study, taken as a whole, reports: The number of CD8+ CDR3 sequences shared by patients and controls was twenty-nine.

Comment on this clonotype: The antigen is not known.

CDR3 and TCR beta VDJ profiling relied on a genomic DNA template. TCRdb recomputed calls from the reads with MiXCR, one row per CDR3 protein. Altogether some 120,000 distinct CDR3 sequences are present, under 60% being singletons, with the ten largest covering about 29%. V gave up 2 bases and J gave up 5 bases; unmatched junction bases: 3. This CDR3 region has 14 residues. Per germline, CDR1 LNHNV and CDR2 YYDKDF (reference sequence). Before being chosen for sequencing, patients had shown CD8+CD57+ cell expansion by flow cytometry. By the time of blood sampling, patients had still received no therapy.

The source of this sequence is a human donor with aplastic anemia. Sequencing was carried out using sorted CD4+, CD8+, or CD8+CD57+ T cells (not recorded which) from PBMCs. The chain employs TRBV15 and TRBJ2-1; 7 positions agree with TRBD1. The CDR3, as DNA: TGTGCCACCAGCAGAAGACAGGGCAACAATGAGCAGTTCTTC. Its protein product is CATSRRQGNNEQFF.